The 25 T cell receptor beta chains below come from one sample, sequenced in a study of blood T cells in healthy people across ages. The use of a sample-barcoded 5' primer and a J-beta primer mix characterized a second PCR of roughly 7 to 12 cycles. TCRdb re-called the 5' RACE reads through MiXCR, storing one row per CDR3 protein. The data contain fewer than 800,000 distinct CDR3 sequences, under 25% of them seen just once; the ten biggest clones take up 3.6%. Sequenced sample: blood. These receptors originate from a man between 65 and 85 years old in good health.

This clonotype came up a few times. The J gene is TRBJ2-5, the V gene TRBV12-3 or TRBV12-4; TRBD2 is a possible D gene (5 bases). Judging by the DNA end, TRBJ2-1 fits better; the J call may be wrong. This CDR3 has 13 amino acids. The chain's CDR3 is CASSSSGGEEQFF. Written as DNA, the CDR3 is TGTGCCAGCAGTTCCTCAGGTGGGGAGGAGCAGTTCTTC.

The V gene is TRBV6-2 or TRBV6-3, the J gene TRBJ2-7, with 9 bases that match TRBD1. Germline V gene sequence: CDR1 MNHEY, CDR2 SVGEGT. Trimming took 6 bases from V and 2 from J; bases not matched to a gene: 5. The CDR3 runs 14 residues. CDR3: CASRKDRGTYEQYF. DNA of the CDR3: TGTGCCAGCAGAAAGGACAGGGGCACCTACGAGCAGTACTTC.

This clonotype was counted between two and nine times. The chain recombines TRBV5-1 with TRBJ2-5; no firm D call. This CDR3 has 14 residues. Germline assignment: CDR1 SGHRS and CDR2 YFSETQ. Deletions cut 0 bases from V and 5 bases from J, with 11 bases between. The CDR3 DNA sequence: TGCGCCAGCAGCTTGGGAACGCATGGGGAGACCCAGTACTTC. Encoded protein: CASSLGTHGETQYF. The full variable domain, rest sourced from reference TRBV5-1 and TRBJ2-5, is KAGVTQTPRYLIKTRGQQVTLSCSPISGHRSVSWYQQTPGQGLQFLFEYFSETQRNKGNFPGRFSGRQFSNSRSEMNVSTLELGDSALYLCASSLGTHGETQYFGPGTRLLVL.

Note on this clonotype: The junction and the germline gene differ at one end; a read error may be behind it. The CDR3 loop is CASSLATGSYVQYF. As DNA, the CDR3 is TGCGCCAGCAGCTTGGCCACAGGCTCCTACGTGCAGTACTTC. The gene calls are TRBV5-1 and TRBJ2-7, with D perhaps matching TRBD1 (5 bases). This CDR3 has 14 amino acids. Germline CDR1 and CDR2: SGHRS and YFSETQ.

The chain uses TRBV29-1 and TRBJ2-3; unclear D gene. Germline values: CDR1 SQVTM, CDR2 ANQGSEA. The CDR3 runs 8 residues. Trimming pared 4 bases from V and 8 bases from J, leaving 1 base between. The CDR3 loop is CSVGTQYF. Written as DNA, the CDR3 is TGCAGCGTTGGTACGCAGTATTTT.

V and J are TRBV2 and TRBJ2-6; no definite D call. CDR1 and CDR2 from the germline V gene are SNHLY and FYNNEI. The CDR3 covers 16 residues. The germline V and J ends were trimmed by 2 bases and 0 bases, with 8 bases remaining between them. The CDR3 protein is CASSESTRSGANVLTF. The CDR3 DNA reads as TGTGCCAGCAGTGAAAGTACCCGCTCTGGGGCCAACGTCCTGACTTTC.

CDR3 sequence (DNA): TGCGCCAGCAGTTTCCAGGGGGGGGACACTGAAGCTTTCTTT. Protein product: CASSFQGGDTEAFF. The chain uses TRBV10-2 and TRBJ1-1; 7 nucleotides align to TRBD1. The CDR3 covers 14 residues. With V trimmed by 5 bases and J by 3 bases, 6 bases remained unmatched. Germline V gene data show CDR1 as WSHSY and CDR2 as SAAADI.

This clonotype was detected only a few times. V is TRBV28 and J is TRBJ2-7; TRBD1 is a possible D gene (5 bases). This CDR3 spans 16 amino acids. Trimming pared 4 bases from V and 0 bases from J, leaving 16 bases between. CDR1 MDHEN and CDR2 SYDVKM come from the germline V gene. This CDR3 reads CASSSSPRQSSYEQYF. Written as DNA, the CDR3 is TGTGCCAGCAGTTCATCCCCTCGACAGAGCTCCTACGAGCAGTACTTC. Full variable domain (remainder filled in from reference TRBV28 and TRBJ2-7): DVKVTQSSRYLVKRTGEKVFLECVQDMDHENMFWYRQDPGLGLRLIYFSYDVKMKEKGDIPEGYSVSREKKERFSLILESASTNQTSMYLCASSSSPRQSSYEQYFGPGTRLTVT.

In its sample, this clonotype was seen a few times. The chain uses TRBV14 and TRBJ2-5; D not certain. The CDR3 has 16 amino acids. CDR1 and CDR2 from the germline V gene are SGHDN and FVKESK. Trimming took off 0 bases at V and 2 bases at J, with 13 bases between the two ends. The CDR3 DNA sequence: TGTGCCAGCAGCCAAGATCTGGATGATCCTCAAGAGACCCAGTACTTC. Translating it yields CASSQDLDDPQETQYF.

The rearrangement links TRBV9 to TRBJ2-1; 9 bases agree with TRBD1. V lost 1 base, J lost 4 bases, and 6 bases stayed unmatched. The V gene's germline CDR1 is SGDLS and CDR2 YYNGEE. CDR3 length: 16 residues. DNA of the CDR3: TGTGCCAGCAGCGTAACAGACAGGGGGTTGTACAATGAGCAGTTCTTC. Its translation is CASSVTDRGLYNEQFF.

This clonotype came up a few times. One end of the junction is discordant with germline, which a read error may explain. The V and J genes are TRBV7-7 and TRBJ2-1, with D maybe TRBD2 (5 bases). Germline V gene sequence: CDR1 SSHAT, CDR2 FNYEAQ (reference sequence). CDR3 length: 15 amino acids. CDR3: CASSLAEGSYNEQFF. The CDR3 DNA reads TGTGCTAGCAGCTTAGCAGAGGGCTCCTACAATGAGCAGTTCTTC. The full variable domain, rest sourced from reference TRBV7-7 and TRBJ2-1, is GAGVSQSPRYKVTKRGQDVTLRCDPISSHATLYWYQQALGQGPEFLTYFNYEAQPDKSGLPSDRFSAERPEGSISTLTIQRTEQRDSAMYRCASSLAEGSYNEQFFGPGTRLTVL.

This clonotype was detected ten times or more. Relative to the germline gene, one junction end is altered; a read error may explain this. The V and J genes are TRBV11-2 and TRBJ2-5; 8 positions agree with TRBD1. This CDR3 comprises 15 residues. Germline V lookup: CDR1 SGHAT, CDR2 FQNNGV. The CDR3 nucleotides read TGTGCCAGCAGCATAGAGCGGACAGGGCAAGAGACCCAGTACTTC. This encodes CASSIERTGQETQYF. The variable domain in full, with the rest retrieved from reference TRBV11-2 and TRBJ2-5, is EAGVAQSPRYKIIEKRQSVAFWCNPISGHATLYWYQQILGQGPKLLIQFQNNGVVDDSQLPKDRFSAERLKGVDSTLKIQPAKLEDSAVYLCASSIERTGQETQYFGPGTRLLVL.

Remarks on this clonotype: One end of the junction does not line up with germline, which may come from a read error. The chain has TRBV7-9 and TRBJ2-6; 7 nucleotides line up with TRBD1. Looked up from germline, CDR1 is SEHNR and CDR2 is FQNEAQ (reference sequence). The length of the CDR3 is 17 residues. The CDR3 region is CAGSRQGINSGANVLTF. The DNA for the CDR3 is TGTGCCGGCAGCCGACAGGGAATTAACTCTGGGGCCAACGTCCTGACTTTC.

This clonotype was seen a handful of times. The chain uses TRBV10-3 and TRBJ2-5; TRBD2 is a possible D gene (6 bases). The J call may not be correct, given that the DNA end is closer to TRBJ2-1. Germline V gives CDR1 ENHRY, CDR2 SYGVKD. The CDR3 length is 14 residues. CDR3 in DNA: TGTGCCATCAGTGAGGGACGCGGGAACAATGAGCAGTTCTTC. Protein sequence: CAISEGRGNNEQFF.

The chain links TRBV7-9 to TRBJ2-5; possibly TRBD2 for D (6 bases). V lost 7 bases, J lost 4 bases, and 16 bases lay in between. The CDR3 is 14 amino acids. CDR1 is SEHNR, CDR2 FQNEAQ, per germline (reference sequence). The CDR3 here is CASTTSRDGETQYF. The CDR3 DNA is TGTGCCAGCACCACTAGCCGAGACGGAGAGACCCAGTACTTC. The full variable domain, rest sourced from reference TRBV7-9 and TRBJ2-5, is DTGVSQNPRHKITKRGQNVTFRCDPISEHNRLYWYRQTLGQGPEFLTYFQNEAQLEKSRLLSDRFSAERPKGSFSTLEIQRTEQGDSAMYLCASTTSRDGETQYFGPGTRLLVL.

In its sample, this clonotype was seen many times. This chain uses TRBV18 with TRBJ1-1; D call uncertain. Germline CDR1 KGHSH, CDR2 LQKENI. Trimming took 0 bases from V and 1 from J, leaving 0 bases between them. CDR3 size: 12 residues. This CDR3 is CASSPPNTEAFF. The CDR3 nucleotides read TGTGCCAGCTCACCACCGAACACTGAAGCTTTCTTT.

This clonotype was seen ten or more times. One junction end disagrees with the germline gene, perhaps due to a read error. The chain combines TRBV7-7 with TRBJ2-5; TRBD2 matches 11 bases. The J call may be mistaken, given a closer DNA end match to TRBJ2-1. Germline assignment: CDR1 SSHAT and CDR2 FNYEAQ (reference sequence). The length of the CDR3 is 15 residues. The DNA for the CDR3 is TGTGCTAGCAGCCCTGGTCTAGCGGGAGGCCATGAGCAGTTCTTC. Protein: CASSPGLAGGHEQFF.

This sequence joins TRBV20-1 and TRBJ2-6; no definite D call. The CDR3 length is 16 residues. Germline V lookup: CDR1 DFQATT, CDR2 SNEGSKA (reference sequence). Trimming took off 1 base at V and 0 bases at J, with 10 bases between the two ends. CDR3 DNA: TGCAGTGCTAGAGGGCCGTATAGCTCTGGGGCCAACGTCCTGACTTTC. This codes for CSARGPYSSGANVLTF.

The chain recombines TRBV5-1 with TRBJ2-6; D gene ambiguous. Germline CDR1 and CDR2: SGHRS and YFSETQ. V lost 0 bases to trimming and J lost 0 bases, with 7 bases between them. The CDR3 has 16 residues. The CDR3, as DNA: TGCGCCAGCAGCTTGGGGTTTGGCTCTGGGGCCAACGTCCTGACTTTC. Its translation is CASSLGFGSGANVLTF. Full variable domain (outside the CDR3, taken from reference TRBV5-1 and TRBJ2-6): KAGVTQTPRYLIKTRGQQVTLSCSPISGHRSVSWYQQTPGQGLQFLFEYFSETQRNKGNFPGRFSGRQFSNSRSEMNVSTLELGDSALYLCASSLGFGSGANVLTFGAGSRLTVL.

The V gene is TRBV27, the J gene TRBJ2-2, with a weak D call TRBD1 (5 bases). This CDR3 region has 15 residues. Deletions cut 7 bases from V and 4 bases from J, with 16 bases between. From germline, CDR1 is MNHEY and CDR2 SMNVEV (reference sequence). CDR3 coding DNA: TGTGCCAGCACAACCAACAGGTTCCGCACCGGGGAGCTGTTTTTT. Its translation is CASTTNRFRTGELFF.

V gene TRBV28 combines with J gene TRBJ2-5, with 7 bases identical to TRBD2. Germline CDR1 is MDHEN and CDR2 is SYDVKM. Losses at the gene ends were 4 bases for V and 11 bases for J; bases not matched to a gene: 13. The CDR3 extends over 14 amino acids. The CDR3 sequence: CASSSAGTYNEQYF. CDR3 coding DNA: TGTGCCAGCAGTTCAGCGGGAACCTACAATGAGCAGTACTTC.

This clonotype is labeled as medium-sized. The chain carries TRBV27 and TRBJ2-5; D unresolved. The CDR3 loop spans 13 amino acids. With 5 bases removed from V and 4 bases from J, the gap between germline ends came to 11 bases. Germline V gene data show CDR1 as MNHEY and CDR2 as SMNVEV (reference sequence). CDR3 DNA: TGTGCCAGCAGTGGCTTCTCGGGAGAGACCCAGTACTTC. It encodes CASSGFSGETQYF.

This clonotype was counted once. The CDR3 end shows no conserved phenylalanine or tryptophan, and so a read error is likely. The chain joins TRBV4-3 to TRBJ1-1; TRBD1 matches 9 bases. J was trimmed by 5 bases and V by 2 bases; bases with no gene match: 6. Germline assignment: CDR1 LGHNA and CDR2 YSLEER. CDR3 length: 15 residues. The CDR3 here is CASSQSSGTGTEAFL. In DNA, the CDR3 is TGCGCCAGCAGCCAATCCTCCGGGACAGGGACTGAAGCTTTCCTT.

Only a few counts were recorded for this clonotype. The chain combines TRBV5-1 with TRBJ2-5, with a weak D call TRBD2 (6 bases). With 3 bases removed from V and 2 bases from J, the gap between germline ends came to 11 bases. Germline lookup yields CDR1 SGHRS and CDR2 YFSETQ. The CDR3 length is 14 residues. This CDR3 is CASSSGLEQETQYF. The CDR3 DNA follows: TGCGCCAGCAGCTCGGGACTGGAACAAGAGACCCAGTACTTC. Filled out from reference TRBV5-1 and TRBJ2-5, the complete variable domain reads KAGVTQTPRYLIKTRGQQVTLSCSPISGHRSVSWYQQTPGQGLQFLFEYFSETQRNKGNFPGRFSGRQFSNSRSEMNVSTLELGDSALYLCASSSGLEQETQYFGPGTRLLVL.

V usage is TRBV5-1 and J usage is TRBJ2-5; a possible D gene is TRBD1 (6 bases). Germline CDR1 reads SGHRS; CDR2 reads YFSETQ. V was clipped by 5 bases and J by 5 bases, with 16 bases between them. The CDR3 is 14 residues long. In nucleotides, the CDR3 is TGCGCCAGCAGTATAGACAGGCCTAATGAGACCCAGTACTTC. As protein: CASSIDRPNETQYF.